A single sample gave rise to the 17 T cell receptor beta chains below, sequenced in a study of blood T cell repertoires in COVID-19. TCRdb's copy holds only in-frame clones and misses some; the assay was immunoSEQ multiplex PCR. Found here are roughly 280,000 clones, roughly nine tenths of them singletons; the top ten hold around 2%. The specimen sequenced was PBMCs or T cells enriched from blood (not recorded which). These receptors originate from a woman aged 18 to 35 who had recovered from COVID-19.

V and J are TRBV10-3 and TRBJ2-3; no firm D call. Germline values: CDR1 ENHRY, CDR2 SYGVKD. Between the trimmed V and J ends, which lost 3 bases and 5 bases, there was a span of 3 bases. This CDR3 contains 11 residues. The DNA for the CDR3 is TGTGCCATCAGTGACCTAGATACGCAGTATTTT. It yields the protein CAISDLDTQYF.

The rearrangement uses TRBV19 and TRBJ2-5; D may be TRBD2 (6 bases). CDR3 size: 14 residues. V lost 5 bases and J 2 bases, leaving 12 bases between the germline ends. Looked up from germline, CDR1 is LNHDA and CDR2 is SQIVND (reference sequence). This CDR3 reads CASSFGGDQETQYF. CDR3 DNA sequence: TGTGCCAGTAGTTTTGGCGGGGATCAAGAGACCCAGTACTTC.

The gene calls are TRBV5-1 and TRBJ2-2; 15 nucleotides agree with TRBD2. The ends lost 4 bases at V and 4 bases at J; junction bases unmatched: 5. In germline, CDR1 is SGHRS, CDR2 YFSETQ. CDR3 length: 17 amino acids. This CDR3 is CASSLGTSGGPTGELFF. CDR3 coding DNA: TGCGCCAGCAGCCTCGGGACTAGCGGGGGGCCCACCGGGGAGCTGTTTTTT.

V usage is TRBV12-3 or TRBV12-4 and J usage is TRBJ2-1, with D possibly TRBD1 on 5 matching bases. The CDR3 runs 11 residues. V was shortened by 3 bases and J by 15 bases, with 12 bases between the two germline ends. The CDR3 is CASSFGQGGFF. The CDR3 region has the DNA TGTGCCAGCAGTTTCGGGCAGGGTGGGTTCTTC.

The genes are TRBV19 and TRBJ1-3, with a weak D call TRBD1 (6 bases). Per the germline V gene, CDR1 is LNHDA and CDR2 is SQIVND (reference sequence). V lost 4 bases and J lost 9, with 13 bases in between. This CDR3 has 13 amino acids. CDR3 nucleotides: TGTGCCAGTAGTAACCCGGGGGGCGGCACCATATATTTT. As protein: CASSNPGGGTIYF.

The CDR3: CASTNRVNTEAFF. The CDR3 DNA follows: TGTGCCAGTACGAACAGGGTGAACACTGAAGCTTTCTTT. The genes are TRBV19 and TRBJ1-1, with D tentatively TRBD1 (6 bases). The CDR3 has 13 residues. Deletions cut 7 bases from V and 0 bases from J, with 9 bases between. Per the germline V gene, CDR1 is LNHDA and CDR2 is SQIVND (reference sequence).

The V call is TRBV18, the J call TRBJ1-5; 12 nucleotides line up with TRBD1. The CDR3 runs 17 residues. V lost 5 bases, J lost 0 bases, and 5 bases stayed unmatched. CDR1 is KGHSH and CDR2 is LQKENI in the germline V gene. Written as DNA, the CDR3 is TGTGCCAGCTCAACGGGACAGGGGGCCGATAGCAATCAGCCCCAGCATTTT. Its translation: CASSTGQGADSNQPQHF. The entire variable domain, with the rest obtained from reference TRBV18 and TRBJ1-5, is as follows: NAGVMQNPRHLVRRRGQEARLRCSPMKGHSHVYWYRQLPEEGLKFMVYLQKENIIDESGMPKERFSAEFPKEGPSILRIQQVVRGDSAAYFCASSTGQGADSNQPQHFGDGTRLSIL.

The rearrangement joins TRBV5-1 to TRBJ2-7; 7 nucleotides match TRBD2. This CDR3 comprises 14 residues. The trim removed 0 bases at V and 2 bases at J, leaving 2 bases unmatched. From germline, CDR1 is SGHRS and CDR2 YFSETQ. As DNA, the CDR3 is TGCGCCAGCAGCTTGGACGGGAGGACCTACGAGCAGTACTTC. Translated, it gives CASSLDGRTYEQYF.

This chain connects TRBV23-1 to TRBJ1-5; possible D gene TRBD1, 6 bases. TRBV23-1 is reported as an ORF; its role is uncertain. The ends were cut back, 6 bases at V and 7 bases at J, with 13 bases in the middle. CDR3 size: 13 residues. CDR3 nucleotide sequence: TGCGCCAGCAGAACAGGGAGTCTACAGCCCCAGCATTTT. Translating it yields CASRTGSLQPQHF.

V is TRBV28 and J is TRBJ2-3, with 12 bases fitting TRBD2. V was pared by 8 bases and J by 2 bases, with 5 bases of the junction left unmatched. The CDR3 contains 15 residues. Per the germline V gene, CDR1 is MDHEN and CDR2 is SYDVKM. This chain's CDR3 is CASLTSGGYTDTQYF. The CDR3 DNA follows: TGTGCCAGCCTAACTAGCGGGGGGTACACAGATACGCAGTATTTT.

The V call is TRBV6-5, the J call TRBJ2-5; a possible D gene is TRBD2 (5 bases). This CDR3 is built from 16 residues. Trimming cost V 0 bases and J 1 base, with 12 bases left between them. The germline gives CDR1 MNHEY, CDR2 SVGAGI. The DNA of the CDR3 is TGTGCCAGCAGTTACTCGGGGTCTAGCATCCAAGAGACCCAGTACTTC. Its translation is CASSYSGSSIQETQYF.

V gene TRBV27 combines with J gene TRBJ2-7, with a tentative D call TRBD1 (5 bases). V shed 3 bases and J shed 0 bases, with 12 bases lying between them. The CDR3 totals 15 residues. Germline assignment: CDR1 MNHEY and CDR2 SMNVEV (reference sequence). The CDR3 region is CASSFRGTSSYEQYF. The CDR3 nucleotides are TGTGCCAGCAGTTTTAGGGGTACATCCTCCTACGAGCAGTACTTC.

V is TRBV28 and J is TRBJ1-5; D gene uncertain. CDR1 MDHEN and CDR2 SYDVKM come from the germline V gene. Trimming left V 10 bases short and J 7 bases short, with 17 bases between. This CDR3 region has 13 residues. The CDR3 here is CATISERGQPQHF. The CDR3 DNA follows: TGTGCCACCATCTCGGAACGCGGGCAGCCCCAGCATTTT.

The J gene is TRBJ1-2, the V gene TRBV4-2; D is unresolved. The germline V gene encodes CDR1 LGHNA and CDR2 YNFKEQ. The CDR3 extends over 15 amino acids. The ends were cut back, 0 bases at V and 7 bases at J, with 15 bases in the middle. CDR3 nucleotides: TGTGCCAGCAGCCAAGAGGCAGACATTCTTATTGGCTACACCTTC. Its translation: CASSQEADILIGYTF.

The V gene is TRBV4-1, the J gene TRBJ1-3, with D possibly being TRBD1 (6 bases). CDR3 length: 16 residues. Trimming shortened V by 5 bases and J by 7 bases, and 21 bases separated the two germline ends. The V gene's germline CDR1 is MGHRA and CDR2 YSYEKL. The CDR3 bases are TGCGCCAGCAGCGCATCGGACAGTCCTAGGTCGAACACCATATATTTT. It yields the protein CASSASDSPRSNTIYF.

The chain couples TRBV3-1 (or the pseudogene TRBV3-2) to TRBJ2-1; no clear D gene. This CDR3 comprises 16 residues. The germline CDR1 and CDR2 sequences are LGHDT and YNNKEL (reference sequence). V shed 0 bases and J shed 5 bases, with 14 bases lying between them. The CDR3 region is CASSQEHPLVDNEQFF. CDR3 bases: TGTGCCAGCAGCCAAGAGCACCCCCTAGTTGACAATGAGCAGTTCTTC.

This rearrangement joins TRBV3-1 (or the pseudogene TRBV3-2) to TRBJ1-5, with 10 positions matching TRBD1. V lost 5 bases to trimming and J lost 5 bases; unmatched junction nucleotides: 0. Germline CDR1 LGHDT, CDR2 YNNKEL (reference sequence). CDR3 length: 13 residues. CDR3 DNA: TGTGCCAGCAGCGGGACAGGGGATCAGCCCCAGCATTTT. It encodes CASSGTGDQPQHF.